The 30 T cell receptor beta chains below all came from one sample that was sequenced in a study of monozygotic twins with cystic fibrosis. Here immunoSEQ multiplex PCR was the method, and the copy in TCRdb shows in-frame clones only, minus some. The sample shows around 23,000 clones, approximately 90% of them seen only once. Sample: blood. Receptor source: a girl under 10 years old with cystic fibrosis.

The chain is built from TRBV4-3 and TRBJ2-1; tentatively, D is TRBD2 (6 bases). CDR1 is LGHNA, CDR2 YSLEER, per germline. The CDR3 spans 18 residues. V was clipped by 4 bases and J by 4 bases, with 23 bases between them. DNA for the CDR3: TGCGCCAGCAGCCCCTACTTAGTACTAGGGGACTCGTACAATGAGCAGTTCTTC. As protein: CASSPYLVLGDSYNEQFF.

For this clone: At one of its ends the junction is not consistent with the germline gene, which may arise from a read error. The CDR3 nucleotides read TGTGCTAGCAGTTTAGGAGTCGGGACAGGGACTTTCGAGCAGTACTTC. Translation: CASSLGVGTGTFEQYF. The V and J genes are TRBV27 and TRBJ2-7, with 9 bases matching TRBD1. CDR1 and CDR2 from the germline V gene are MNHEY and SMNVEV (reference sequence). This CDR3 has 16 amino acids.

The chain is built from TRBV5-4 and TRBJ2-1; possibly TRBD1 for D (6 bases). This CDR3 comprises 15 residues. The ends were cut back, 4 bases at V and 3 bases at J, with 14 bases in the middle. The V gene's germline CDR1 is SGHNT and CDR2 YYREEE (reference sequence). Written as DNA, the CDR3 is TGTGCCAGCAGCCTGACAGGAGAGCTCTACAATGAGCAGTTCTTC. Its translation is CASSLTGELYNEQFF.

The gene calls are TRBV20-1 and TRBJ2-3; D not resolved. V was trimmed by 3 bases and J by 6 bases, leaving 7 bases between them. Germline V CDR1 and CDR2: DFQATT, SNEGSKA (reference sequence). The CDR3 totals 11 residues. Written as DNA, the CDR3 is TGCAGTGCTAGTAGGTACGATACGCAGTATTTT. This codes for CSASRYDTQYF.

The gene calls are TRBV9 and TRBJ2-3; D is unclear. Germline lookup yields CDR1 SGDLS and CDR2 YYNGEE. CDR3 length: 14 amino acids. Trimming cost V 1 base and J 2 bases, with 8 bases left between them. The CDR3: CASSVTSNTDTQYF. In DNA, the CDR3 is TGTGCCAGCAGCGTAACGTCCAACACAGATACGCAGTATTTT.

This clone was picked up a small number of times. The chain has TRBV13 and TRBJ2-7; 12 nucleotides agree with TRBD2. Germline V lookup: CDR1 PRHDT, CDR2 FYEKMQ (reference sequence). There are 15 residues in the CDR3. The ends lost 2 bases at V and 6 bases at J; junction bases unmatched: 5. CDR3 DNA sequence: TGTGCCAGCAGCTTAATGACTAGCGGGGGTCTCGAGCAGTACTTC. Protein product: CASSLMTSGGLEQYF.

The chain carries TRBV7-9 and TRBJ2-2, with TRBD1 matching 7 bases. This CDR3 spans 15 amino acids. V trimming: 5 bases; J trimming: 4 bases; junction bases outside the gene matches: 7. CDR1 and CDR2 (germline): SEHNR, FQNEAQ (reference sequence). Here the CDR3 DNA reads TGTGCCAGCAGCCGTTCGACAGGGCTCACCGGGGAGCTGTTTTTT. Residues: CASSRSTGLTGELFF.

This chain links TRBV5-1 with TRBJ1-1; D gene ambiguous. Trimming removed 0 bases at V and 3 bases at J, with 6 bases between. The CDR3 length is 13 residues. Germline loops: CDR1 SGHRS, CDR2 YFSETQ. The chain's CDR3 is CASSLEFHTEAFF. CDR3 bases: TGCGCCAGCAGCTTGGAGTTCCACACTGAAGCTTTCTTT.

The CDR3 protein is CASSYSVLGTQYF. The CDR3 DNA follows: TGTGCCAGCAGTTATTCAGTCCTGGGGACCCAGTACTTC. The rearrangement links TRBV6-5 to TRBJ2-5; D call uncertain. Per the germline V gene, CDR1 is MNHEY and CDR2 is SVGAGI. The CDR3 has 13 residues. Trimming took off 3 bases at V and 7 bases at J, with 12 bases between the two ends.

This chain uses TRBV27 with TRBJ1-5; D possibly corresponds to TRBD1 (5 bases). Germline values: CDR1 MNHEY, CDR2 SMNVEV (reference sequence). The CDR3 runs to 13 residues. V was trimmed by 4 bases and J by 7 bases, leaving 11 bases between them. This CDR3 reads CASSSRERQPQHF. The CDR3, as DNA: TGTGCCAGCAGTTCCAGGGAAAGGCAGCCCCAGCATTTT.

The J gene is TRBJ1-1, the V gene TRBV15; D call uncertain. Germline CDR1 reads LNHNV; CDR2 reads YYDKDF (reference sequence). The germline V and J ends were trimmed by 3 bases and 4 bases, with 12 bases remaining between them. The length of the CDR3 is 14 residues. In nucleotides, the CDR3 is TGTGCCACCAGCAGCTCTGTCGGAGCCACTGAAGCTTTCTTT. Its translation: CATSSSVGATEAFF.

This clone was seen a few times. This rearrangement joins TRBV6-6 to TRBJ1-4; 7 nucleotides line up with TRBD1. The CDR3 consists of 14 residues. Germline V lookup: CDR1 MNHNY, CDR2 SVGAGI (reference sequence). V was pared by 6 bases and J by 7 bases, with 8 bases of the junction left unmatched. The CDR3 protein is CASRSTGIFEKLFF. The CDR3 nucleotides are TGTGCCAGCAGATCGACAGGGATCTTTGAAAAACTGTTTTTT.

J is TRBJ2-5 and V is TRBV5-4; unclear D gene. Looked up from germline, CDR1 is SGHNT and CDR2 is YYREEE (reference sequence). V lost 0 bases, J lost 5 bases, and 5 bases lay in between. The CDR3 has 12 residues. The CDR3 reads CASSLVEETQYF. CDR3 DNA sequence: TGTGCCAGCAGCTTGGTGGAGGAGACCCAGTACTTC.

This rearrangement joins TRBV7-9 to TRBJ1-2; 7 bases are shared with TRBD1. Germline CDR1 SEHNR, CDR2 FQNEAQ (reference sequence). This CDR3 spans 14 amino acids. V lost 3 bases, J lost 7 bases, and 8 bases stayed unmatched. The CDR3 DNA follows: TGTGCCAGCAGCTTGAGCGACAGGGATGCTGGCTACACCTTC. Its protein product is CASSLSDRDAGYTF.

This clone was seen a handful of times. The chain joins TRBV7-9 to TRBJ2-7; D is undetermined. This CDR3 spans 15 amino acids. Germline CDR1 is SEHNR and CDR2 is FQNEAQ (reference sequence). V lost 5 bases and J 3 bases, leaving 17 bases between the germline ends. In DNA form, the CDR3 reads TGTGCCAGCAGCCGAGAACCTAATCCTCACTACGAGCAGTACTTC. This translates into CASSREPNPHYEQYF.

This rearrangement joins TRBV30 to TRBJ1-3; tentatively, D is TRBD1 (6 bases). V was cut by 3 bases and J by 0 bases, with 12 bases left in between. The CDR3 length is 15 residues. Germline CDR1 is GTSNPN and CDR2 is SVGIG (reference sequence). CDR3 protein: CAWRPGHLSGNTIYF. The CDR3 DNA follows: TGTGCCTGGAGACCGGGACACCTCTCTGGAAACACCATATATTTT.

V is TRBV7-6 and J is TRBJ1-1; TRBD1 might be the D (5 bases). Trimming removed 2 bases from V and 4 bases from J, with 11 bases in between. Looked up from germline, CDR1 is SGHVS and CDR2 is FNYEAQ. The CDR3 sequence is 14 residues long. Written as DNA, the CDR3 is TGTGCCAGCAGCTTAATGGGGCTGATCACTGAAGCTTTCTTT. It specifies CASSLMGLITEAFF. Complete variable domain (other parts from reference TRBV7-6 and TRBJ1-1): GAGVSQSPRYKVTKRGQDVALRCDPISGHVSLYWYRQALGQGPEFLTYFNYEAQQDKSGLPNDRFSAERPEGSISTLTIQRTEQRDSAMYRCASSLMGLITEAFFGQGTRLTVV.

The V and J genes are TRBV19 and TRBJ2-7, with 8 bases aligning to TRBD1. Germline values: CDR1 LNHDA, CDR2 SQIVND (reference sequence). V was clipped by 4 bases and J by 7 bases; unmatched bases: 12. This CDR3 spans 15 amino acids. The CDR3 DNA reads TGTGCCAGTAGTACAGGGACAGGCCAAGGGGTGGAGCAGTACTTC. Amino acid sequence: CASSTGTGQGVEQYF.

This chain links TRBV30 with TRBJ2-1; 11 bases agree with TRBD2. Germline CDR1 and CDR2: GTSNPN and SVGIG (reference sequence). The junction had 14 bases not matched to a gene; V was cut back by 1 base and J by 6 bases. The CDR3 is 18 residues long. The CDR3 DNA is TGTGCCTGGAGTGAAGGGTGGGCTAGCGGGGGGTTAAGCAATGAGCAGTTCTTC. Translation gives CAWSEGWASGGLSNEQFF.

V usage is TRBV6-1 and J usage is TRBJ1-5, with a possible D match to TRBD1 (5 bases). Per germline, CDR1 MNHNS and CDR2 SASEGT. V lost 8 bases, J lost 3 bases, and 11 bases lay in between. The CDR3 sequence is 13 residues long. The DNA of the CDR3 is TGTGCCAGCGAAAGACAGCACAATCAGCCCCAGCATTTT. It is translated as CASERQHNQPQHF.

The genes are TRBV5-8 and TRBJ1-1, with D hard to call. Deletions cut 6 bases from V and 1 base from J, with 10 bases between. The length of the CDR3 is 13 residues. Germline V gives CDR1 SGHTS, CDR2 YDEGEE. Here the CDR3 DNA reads TGTGCCAGCATACGAGAGGGGAACACTGAAGCTTTCTTT. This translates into CASIREGNTEAFF.

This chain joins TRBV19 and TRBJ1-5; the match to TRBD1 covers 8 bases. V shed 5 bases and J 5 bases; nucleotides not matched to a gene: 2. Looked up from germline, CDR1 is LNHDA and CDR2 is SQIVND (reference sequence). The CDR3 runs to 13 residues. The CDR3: CASSQQGDQPQHF. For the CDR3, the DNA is TGTGCCAGTAGTCAACAGGGGGATCAGCCCCAGCATTTT.

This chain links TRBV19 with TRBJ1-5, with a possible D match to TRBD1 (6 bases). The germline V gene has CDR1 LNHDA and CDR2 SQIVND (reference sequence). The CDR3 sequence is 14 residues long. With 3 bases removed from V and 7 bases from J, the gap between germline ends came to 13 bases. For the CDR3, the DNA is TGTGCCAGTAGTATGGCACAGGGAGGCCAGCCCCAGCATTTT. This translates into CASSMAQGGQPQHF.

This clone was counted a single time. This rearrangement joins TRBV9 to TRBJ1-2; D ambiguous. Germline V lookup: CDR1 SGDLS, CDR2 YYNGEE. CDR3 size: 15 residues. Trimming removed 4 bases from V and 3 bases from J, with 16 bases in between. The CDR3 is CASSSEPGPYYGYTF. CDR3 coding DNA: TGTGCCAGCAGCTCAGAACCCGGGCCCTACTATGGCTACACCTTC.

The DNA for the CDR3 is TGTGCCAGCAGCCAAGGGGACAGAAAAAATCAGCCCCAGCATTTT. It specifies CASSQGDRKNQPQHF. This chain joins TRBV4-2 and TRBJ1-5, with 7 bases fitting TRBD1. CDR1 and CDR2 from the germline V gene are LGHNA and YNFKEQ. With 1 base clipped from V and 4 bases from J, the junction kept 4 bases outside the gene matches. This CDR3 contains 15 residues.

The CDR3 reads CASSPPDYGYTF. The CDR3 DNA reads as TGTGCCAGCAGCCCTCCCGACTATGGCTACACCTTC. The genes are TRBV5-5 and TRBJ1-2; D not certain. The CDR3 extends over 12 amino acids. The V gene's germline CDR1 is SGHKS and CDR2 YYEKEE (reference sequence). Trimming removed 4 bases at V and 3 bases at J, with 7 bases between.

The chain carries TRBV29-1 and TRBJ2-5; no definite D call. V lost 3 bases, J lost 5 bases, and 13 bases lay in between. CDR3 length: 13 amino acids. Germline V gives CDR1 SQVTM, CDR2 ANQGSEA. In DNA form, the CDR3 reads TGCAGCGTTGATAGTCGGACGGAGGAGACCCAGTACTTC. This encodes CSVDSRTEETQYF.

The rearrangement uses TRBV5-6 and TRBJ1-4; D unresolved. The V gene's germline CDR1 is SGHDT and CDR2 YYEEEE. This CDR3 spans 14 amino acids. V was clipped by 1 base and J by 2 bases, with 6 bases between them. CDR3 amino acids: CASSLRLTNEKLFF. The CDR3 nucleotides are TGTGCCAGCAGCTTGCGACTGACTAATGAAAAACTGTTTTTT. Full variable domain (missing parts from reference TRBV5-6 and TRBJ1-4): DAGVTQSPTHLIKTRGQQVTLRCSPKSGHDTVSWYQQALGQGPQFIFQYYEEEERQRGNFPDRFSGHQFPNYSSELNVNALLLGDSALYLCASSLRLTNEKLFFGSGTQLSVL.

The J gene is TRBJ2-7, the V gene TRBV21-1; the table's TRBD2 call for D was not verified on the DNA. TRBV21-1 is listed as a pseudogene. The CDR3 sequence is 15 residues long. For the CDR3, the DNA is TGTGCCAGCAGCACGGGGGATCTAGTTCGGAGCGAGCAGTACTTC. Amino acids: CASSTGDLVRSEQYF.

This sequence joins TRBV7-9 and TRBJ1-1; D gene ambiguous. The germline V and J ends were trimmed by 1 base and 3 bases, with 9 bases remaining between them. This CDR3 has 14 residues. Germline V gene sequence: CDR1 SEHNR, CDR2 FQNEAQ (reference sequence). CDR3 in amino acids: CASSLGVLDTEAFF. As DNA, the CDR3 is TGTGCCAGCAGCTTAGGGGTATTGGACACTGAAGCTTTCTTT.